This T cell receptor beta chain comes out of a study of CXCR3-negative and CXCR3-positive naive CD8 T cells. Study observations and caveats: Naive cells that were CXCR3-positive had more hydrophobic TRB CDR3s (compared with CXCR3-negative naive cells). Whereas memory cells differed, naive CXCR3-negative and CXCR3-positive cells shared similar TRBV-TRBJ usage.

Germline-derived CDR1 and CDR2 are MNHNS and SASEGT. The CDR3 contains 15 residues. 5' RACE with UMI labels generated the TRB cDNA libraries. TCRdb reworked the 5' RACE reads into one entry per CDR3 protein, no DNA. The sample includes roughly 25,000 distinct CDR3 sequences. With regard to this clonotype: Its target is not known.

CD45RO-CCR7+CD27+CD95- cells counted as naive CD8+ T cells. Material: naive CXCR3- CD8+ T cells from blood. Subset noted: CD45RO-CCR7+CD27+CD95- naive CD8+ T cells lacking CXCR3 (TNR3-). This clonotype was obtained from a human donor in good health. Some clones in this sample may be carry-over from other donors' samples. V usage is TRBV6-1 and J usage is TRBJ2-7; the TCRdb D gene call, TRBD1, has no DNA to confirm it. The CDR3 region is CASSPETGTSYEQYF.